These 20 T cell receptor beta chains were sequenced from one sample in a study of blood T cell repertoires in COVID-19. Libraries were prepared by immunoSEQ multiplex PCR; TCRdb keeps only in-frame clonotypes and omits some of them. Found here are 55,000 to 80,000 clones, roughly 93% of them singletons; the top ten hold roughly 1.5%. Sequences were obtained from peripheral blood. The receptors here all came from a human donor in a cohort sampled during active COVID-19.

This chain uses TRBV25-1 with TRBJ2-1, with 7 bases lining up with TRBD2. CDR3 length: 16 residues. V lost 4 bases to trimming and J lost 8 bases; unmatched junction nucleotides: 14. Germline-derived CDR1 and CDR2 are MGHDK and SYGVNS. CDR3 in DNA: TGTGCCAGCAGTGTCCGGCGGGAGCCCAGCCCGCATGAGCAGTTCTTC. Protein product: CASSVRREPSPHEQFF.

The CDR3 reads CASSPGTGGNEQFF. CDR3 DNA sequence: TGCGCCAGCAGCCCCGGGACAGGGGGAAATGAGCAGTTCTTC. The J gene is TRBJ2-1, the V gene TRBV5-1, with 11 nucleotides matching TRBD1. V shed 4 bases and J 7 bases; nucleotides not matched to a gene: 4. The CDR3 loop spans 14 amino acids. Germline CDR1 is SGHRS and CDR2 is YFSETQ.

This chain connects TRBV28 to TRBJ1-4; D gene unclear. This CDR3 region has 12 residues. Germline values: CDR1 MDHEN, CDR2 SYDVKM. With 8 bases removed from V and 3 bases from J, the gap between germline ends came to 7 bases. In nucleotides, the CDR3 is TGTGCCAGCGGGAGCCCTAATGAAAAACTGTTTTTT. Its translation: CASGSPNEKLFF.

The chain couples TRBV9 to TRBJ2-1; a weak D match, TRBD1 (6 bases). Germline V gene sequence: CDR1 SGDLS, CDR2 YYNGEE. The CDR3 consists of 13 residues. Trimming stripped 6 bases from V and 10 bases from J, with 17 bases between. In DNA, the CDR3 is TGTGCCAGCACGGGACAAGGATTAGTAGAGCAGTTCTTC. This gives the protein CASTGQGLVEQFF.

The chain has TRBV6-2 or TRBV6-3 and TRBJ2-7, with D possibly being TRBD1 (6 bases). The germline V gene encodes CDR1 MNHEY and CDR2 SVGEGT. V lost 2 bases and J 2 bases, leaving 19 bases between the germline ends. This CDR3 is built from 17 residues. The CDR3 protein is CASSYRPGHELTYEQYF. DNA for the CDR3: TGTGCCAGCAGTTACCGTCCGGGACATGAATTGACCTACGAGCAGTACTTC.

This chain connects TRBV7-2 to TRBJ1-3; 7 nucleotides line up with TRBD1. Germline V gene sequence: CDR1 SGHTA, CDR2 FQGNSA. The ends lost 1 base at V and 8 bases at J; junction bases unmatched: 5. The length of the CDR3 is 14 residues. The CDR3 loop reads CASSLGQGWDTIYF. The CDR3 DNA reads TGTGCCAGCAGCTTAGGACAGGGTTGGGACACCATATATTTT.

The rearrangement uses TRBV6-2 or TRBV6-3 and TRBJ1-5; the D gene is possibly TRBD1 (6 bases). Germline V gene data show CDR1 as MNHEY and CDR2 as SVGEGT. Trimming took off 0 bases at V and 5 bases at J, with 8 bases between the two ends. This CDR3 is 14 amino acids long. CDR3 region: CASSYSQGYQPQHF. The CDR3 bases are TGTGCCAGCAGTTACTCACAGGGATATCAGCCCCAGCATTTT.

The genes are TRBV19 and TRBJ1-3; D gene unclear. The CDR3 contains 15 residues. Trimming cost V 0 bases and J 0 bases, with 6 bases left between them. CDR1 is LNHDA, CDR2 SQIVND, per germline (reference sequence). CDR3 DNA: TGTGCCAGTAGTATAGAAACAGTCTCTGGAAACACCATATATTTT. Translation: CASSIETVSGNTIYF.

The gene calls are TRBV2 and TRBJ1-1; 10 nucleotides align to TRBD1. Trimming cost V 6 bases and J 0 bases; bases outside gene matches: 7. From germline, CDR1 is SNHLY and CDR2 FYNNEI. The CDR3 runs 16 residues. The CDR3 sequence: CASRDRDRGMNTEAFF. The CDR3 DNA sequence: TGTGCCAGCAGGGACCGGGACAGGGGCATGAACACTGAAGCTTTCTTT.

The chain employs TRBV6-4 and TRBJ2-3; D possibly corresponds to TRBD2 (6 bases). V lost 5 bases to trimming and J lost 0 bases, with 12 bases between them. The CDR3 extends over 15 amino acids. Germline V gene data show CDR1 as MRHNA and CDR2 as SNTAGT. The chain's CDR3 is CASSYGRSSTDTQYF. The CDR3 DNA is TGTGCCAGCAGTTACGGGAGATCTAGCACAGATACGCAGTATTTT.

This rearrangement joins TRBV5-4 to TRBJ1-2; 9 bases align to TRBD1. The CDR3 length is 14 residues. CDR1 is SGHNT and CDR2 is YYREEE in the germline V gene (reference sequence). V lost 4 bases and J lost 7; bases outside the gene matches: 8. DNA for the CDR3: TGTGCCAGCAGCAAGACAGGGGGAGGGGTTGGCTACACCTTC. Protein sequence: CASSKTGGGVGYTF.

The chain combines TRBV11-3 with TRBJ1-2, with a weak D call TRBD1 (5 bases). This CDR3 comprises 17 residues. CDR1 SGHNT and CDR2 YENEEA come from the germline V gene. V gave up 1 base and J gave up 3 bases, with 18 bases separating them. This chain's CDR3 is CASSLALPGNNYYGYTF. The CDR3 region has the DNA TGTGCCAGCAGCTTAGCCCTCCCAGGGAATAATTACTATGGCTACACCTTC.

The gene calls are TRBV6-1 and TRBJ2-2; the D gene is possibly TRBD2 (5 bases). The CDR3 spans 17 residues. V gave up 3 bases and J gave up 6 bases, with 20 bases separating them. In germline, CDR1 is MNHNS, CDR2 SASEGT. The chain's CDR3 is CASSDRASGAFSGELFF. CDR3 DNA: TGTGCCAGCAGTGATAGGGCGAGCGGAGCTTTTTCCGGGGAGCTGTTTTTT.

This chain connects TRBV6-5 to TRBJ2-1, with TRBD2 identical over 7 bases. CDR1 is MNHEY and CDR2 is SVGAGI in the germline V gene. V shed 4 bases, J shed 4 bases, and the junction held 10 bases outside the gene matches. The CDR3 totals 16 residues. CDR3 sequence: CASSSHLGEGYNEQFF. The CDR3, as DNA: TGTGCCAGCAGTTCACACTTGGGGGAGGGTTACAATGAGCAGTTCTTC.

The V gene is TRBV28, the J gene TRBJ2-2; 7 bases are shared with TRBD2. J was trimmed by 4 bases and V by 4 bases; bases with no gene match: 9. Germline values: CDR1 MDHEN, CDR2 SYDVKM. CDR3 length: 16 amino acids. The chain's CDR3 is CASSSHRLAGTGELFF. The CDR3 DNA follows: TGTGCCAGCAGTTCACATCGACTAGCAGGCACCGGGGAGCTGTTTTTT.

In its sample, this clone was seen a few times. The chain couples TRBV19 to TRBJ2-1; D may be TRBD1 (8 bases). The V gene lost 5 bases and the J gene lost 4 bases, with 15 bases spanning the gap. Looked up from germline, CDR1 is LNHDA and CDR2 is SQIVND (reference sequence). The CDR3 runs to 15 residues. For the CDR3, the DNA is TGTGCCAGTAGTGTCACAGGGGGGGTATACAATGAGCAGTTCTTC. This translates into CASSVTGGVYNEQFF.

The chain combines TRBV28 with TRBJ1-1, with a possible D match to TRBD1 (5 bases). CDR3 length: 15 amino acids. Between the trimmed V and J ends, which lost 7 bases and 0 bases, there was a span of 15 bases. Looked up from germline, CDR1 is MDHEN and CDR2 is SYDVKM. The CDR3 nucleotides are TGTGCCAGCACCCCGGAGGGGACCATGAACACTGAAGCTTTCTTT. Its protein is CASTPEGTMNTEAFF.

The chain couples TRBV24-1 to TRBJ1-2; 9 positions match TRBD1. The germline V gene has CDR1 KGHDR and CDR2 SFDVKD. With V trimmed by 5 bases and J by 5 bases, 5 bases remained unmatched. CDR3 size: 14 residues. The CDR3 loop is CATSGTGARYGYTF. In DNA, the CDR3 is TGTGCCACCAGTGGGACAGGGGCGAGATATGGCTACACCTTC.

The CDR3 spells CASSRDSTPKGTQYF. The CDR3 nucleotides are TGCGCCAGCAGCCGGGACAGTACCCCAAAGGGGACCCAGTACTTC. The V and J genes are TRBV4-3 and TRBJ2-5; 7 nucleotides align to TRBD1. Germline V CDR1 and CDR2: LGHNA, YSLEER. The CDR3 is 15 residues long. Germline trimming cut 4 bases from V and 7 bases from J; bases unmatched to any gene: 12.

V is TRBV9 and J is TRBJ2-7; 7 nucleotides align to TRBD1. The CDR3 contains 14 residues. The junction had 7 bases not matched to a gene; V was cut back by 4 bases and J by 3 bases. CDR1 and CDR2 (germline): SGDLS, YYNGEE. The CDR3 reads CASSSNRDSYEQYF. CDR3 DNA sequence: TGTGCCAGCAGCTCTAACCGGGACAGCTACGAGCAGTACTTC.